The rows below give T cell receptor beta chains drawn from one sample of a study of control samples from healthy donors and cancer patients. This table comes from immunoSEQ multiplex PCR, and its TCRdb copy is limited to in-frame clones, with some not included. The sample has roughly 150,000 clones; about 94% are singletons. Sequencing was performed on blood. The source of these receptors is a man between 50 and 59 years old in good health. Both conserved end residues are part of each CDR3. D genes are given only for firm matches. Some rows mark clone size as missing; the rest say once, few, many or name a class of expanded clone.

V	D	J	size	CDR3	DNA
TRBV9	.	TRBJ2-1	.	CASSVQVAYNEQFF	TGTGCCAGCAGCGTACAGGTTGCCTACAATGAGCAGTTCTTC
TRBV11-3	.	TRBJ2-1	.	CASSSSASSYNEQFF	TGTGCCAGCAGCTCTAGCGCTAGCTCCTACAATGAGCAGTTCTTC
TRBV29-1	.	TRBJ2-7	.	CSVEDTDSYEQYF	TGCAGCGTTGAAGATACGGACAGCTACGAGCAGTACTTC
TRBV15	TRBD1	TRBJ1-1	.	CATSRGWDSGAFF	TGTGCCACCAGCAGAGGGTGGGACAGCGGAGCTTTCTTT
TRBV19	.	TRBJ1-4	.	CASSRTAATNEKLFF	TGTGCCAGTAGTCGGACGGCAGCAACTAATGAAAAACTGTTTTTT
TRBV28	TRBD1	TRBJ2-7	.	CASWDSSSYEQYF	TGTGCCAGTTGGGACAGTAGTTCCTACGAGCAGTACTTC
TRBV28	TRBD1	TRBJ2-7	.	CASSVDRGSRYEQYF	TGTGCCAGCAGTGTGGACAGGGGGTCTCGTTACGAGCAGTACTTC
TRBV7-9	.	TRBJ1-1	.	CASSLDNSMNTEAFF	TGTGCCAGCAGCTTAGATAACAGCATGAACACTGAAGCTTTCTTT
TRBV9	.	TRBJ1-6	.	CASSVDMGHNSPLHF	TGTGCCAGCAGCGTAGACATGGGGCATAATTCACCCCTCCACTTT
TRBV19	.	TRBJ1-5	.	CASSADRFNQPQHF	TGTGCCAGTAGTGCCGACAGGTTCAATCAGCCCCAGCATTTT
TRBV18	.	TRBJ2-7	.	CASSPHGYEQYF	TGTGCCAGCTCACCACACGGATACGAGCAGTACTTC
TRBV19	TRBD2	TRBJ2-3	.	CASSRTSASPDTQYF	TGTGCCAGTAGTAGGACTAGCGCGAGCCCAGATACGCAGTATTTT
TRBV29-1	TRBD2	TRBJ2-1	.	CSGYGAGGPTTNEQFF	TGCAGCGGCTACGGAGCGGGAGGGCCTACGACCAATGAGCAGTTCTTC
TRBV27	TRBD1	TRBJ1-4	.	CASSLSRGREKLFF	TGTGCCAGCAGTTTAAGTAGGGGGCGTGAAAAACTGTTTTTT
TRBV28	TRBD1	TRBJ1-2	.	CASSWGQPRSGYTF	TGTGCCAGCAGTTGGGGACAGCCCCGGAGTGGCTACACCTTC
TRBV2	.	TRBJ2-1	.	CASSGGPPDNEQFF	TGTGCCAGCAGTGGTGGGCCCCCGGACAATGAGCAGTTCTTC
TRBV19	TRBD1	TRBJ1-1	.	CASSIGTGMNTEAFF	TGTGCCAGTAGTATAGGGACAGGGATGAACACTGAAGCTTTCTTT
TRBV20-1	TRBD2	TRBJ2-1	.	CSASPLAGGLSYNEQFF	TGCAGTGCTAGTCCCCTAGCGGGAGGGCTCTCCTACAATGAGCAGTTCTTC
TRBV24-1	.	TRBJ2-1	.	CATSLGGPYNEQFF	TGTGCCACCTCCCTTGGAGGCCCCTACAATGAGCAGTTCTTC
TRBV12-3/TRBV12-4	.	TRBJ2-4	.	CASSLGGPDIQYF	TGTGCCAGCAGTTTAGGGGGACCGGATATTCAGTACTTC
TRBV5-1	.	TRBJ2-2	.	CASSLVLGPNTGELFF	TGCGCCAGCAGCTTGGTGTTAGGCCCGAACACCGGGGAGCTGTTTTTT
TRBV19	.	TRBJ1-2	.	CASSRGLINYGYTF	TGTGCCAGTAGTCGAGGACTGATCAACTATGGCTACACCTTC
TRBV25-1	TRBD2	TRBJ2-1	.	CASSSGTINQQFF	TGTGCCAGCAGCTCCGGGACTATCAATCAGCAGTTCTTC
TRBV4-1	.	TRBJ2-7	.	CASSQENGGSYEQYF	TGCGCCAGCAGCCAAGAAAATGGGGGTAGTTACGAGCAGTACTTC
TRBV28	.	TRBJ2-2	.	CASQGLTGELFF	TGTGCCAGTCAGGGTCTCACCGGGGAGCTGTTTTTT
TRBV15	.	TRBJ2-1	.	CATSRGEAPPFF	TGTGCCACCAGCAGAGGAGAGGCCCCCCCCTTCTTC
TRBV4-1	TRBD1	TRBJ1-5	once	CASSRGSLQGGSNQPQHF	TGCGCCAGCAGCCGAGGGAGCCTACAGGGGGGAAGCAATCAGCCCCAGCATTTT
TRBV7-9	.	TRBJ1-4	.	CASSVPGRKTAEKLFF	TGTGCCAGCAGCGTACCGGGACGGAAAACCGCTGAAAAACTGTTTTTT
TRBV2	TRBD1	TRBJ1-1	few	CASSRQGVGKTEAFF	TGTGCCAGCAGCAGGCAGGGGGTAGGAAAGACTGAAGCTTTCTTT
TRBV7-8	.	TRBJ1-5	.	CASSLDWGQPQHF	TGTGCCAGCAGCTTAGATTGGGGGCAGCCCCAGCATTTT
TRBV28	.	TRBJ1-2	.	CATLGYGYTF	TGTGCCACCCTCGGATATGGCTACACCTTC
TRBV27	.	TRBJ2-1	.	CASSLMGGGSEQFF	TGTGCCAGCAGTTTAATGGGGGGGGGCTCCGAGCAGTTCTTC
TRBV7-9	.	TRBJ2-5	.	CASSSTGMREETQYF	TGTGCCAGCAGCTCTACAGGGATGCGTGAAGAGACCCAGTACTTC
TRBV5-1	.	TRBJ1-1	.	CASSFLGMNTEAFF	TGCGCCAGCAGCTTCCTTGGAATGAACACTGAAGCTTTCTTT
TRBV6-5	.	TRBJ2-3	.	CASKDLAVDTQYF	TGTGCCAGCAAGGACTTAGCGGTGGATACGCAGTATTTT
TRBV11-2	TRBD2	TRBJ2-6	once	CASSLYGTSSGANVLTF	TGTGCCAGCAGCTTATATGGGACTAGCTCTGGGGCCAACGTCCTGACTTTC
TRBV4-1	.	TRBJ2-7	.	CASSQGAGAGYYEQYF	TGCGCCAGCAGCCAAGGGGCAGGGGCGGGCTACTACGAGCAGTACTTC
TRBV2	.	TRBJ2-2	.	CASKLNPRPNTGELFF	TGTGCCAGCAAGTTGAATCCTAGGCCGAACACCGGGGAGCTGTTTTTT
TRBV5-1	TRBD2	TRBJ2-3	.	CASSLGSGTSTDTQYF	TGCGCCAGCAGCCTGGGGAGCGGGACTAGCACAGATACGCAGTATTTT
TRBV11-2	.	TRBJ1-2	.	CASSSIPRFGGYTF	TGTGCCAGCAGCTCCATTCCGCGGTTCGGTGGCTACACCTTC
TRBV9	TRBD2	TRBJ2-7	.	CASSPRTSGVYEQYF	TGTGCCAGCAGCCCCCGGACTAGCGGAGTCTACGAGCAGTACTTC
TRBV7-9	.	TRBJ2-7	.	CASSLVPGHEQYF	TGTGCCAGCAGCTTAGTCCCCGGCCACGAGCAGTACTTC
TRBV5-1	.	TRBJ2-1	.	CASRQYSGNEQFF	TGCGCCAGCAGACAATACAGTGGGAATGAGCAGTTCTTC
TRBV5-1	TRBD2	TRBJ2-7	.	CASSLGAGVSEQYF	TGCGCCAGCAGCTTGGGGGCGGGAGTAAGCGAGCAGTACTTC
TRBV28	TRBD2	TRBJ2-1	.	CASSPALGSGRYNEQFF	TGTGCCAGCAGTCCCGCGCTAGGAAGCGGGAGGTACAATGAGCAGTTCTTC
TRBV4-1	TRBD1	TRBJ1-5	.	CASSHVPGGALTQPQHF	TGCGCCAGCAGCCACGTCCCAGGGGGCGCCCTTACTCAGCCCCAGCATTTT
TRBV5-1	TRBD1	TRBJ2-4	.	CASSTTGSGTKNIQYF	TGCGCCAGCAGCACGACAGGGAGCGGTACCAAAAACATTCAGTACTTC
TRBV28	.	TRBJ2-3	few	CASNRLQLTDTQYF	TGTGCCAGCAACAGACTTCAGCTCACAGATACGCAGTATTTT
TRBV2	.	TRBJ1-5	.	CASSGGSMNQPQHF	TGTGCCAGCAGTGGGGGCAGCATGAATCAGCCCCAGCATTTT
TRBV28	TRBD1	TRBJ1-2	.	CASILTGTNYGYTF	TGTGCCAGCATCCTGACAGGGACCAACTATGGCTACACCTTC
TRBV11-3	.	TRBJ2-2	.	CASSLDGSSFPGELFF	TGTGCCAGCAGCTTAGATGGCTCTAGCTTCCCCGGGGAGCTGTTTTTT
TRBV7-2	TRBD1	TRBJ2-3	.	CASSLGDRVDTQYF	TGTGCCAGCAGCTTAGGAGACAGGGTCGATACGCAGTATTTT